Shown below are 12 T cell receptor beta chains from a single sample sequenced in a study of T-cell reconstitution after alpha-beta-depleted transplantation in children. Preparing the TCRbeta library involved the use of unique molecular identifiers. TCRdb reprocessed the PCR reads with MiXCR, giving one entry per CDR3 protein. The profile covers around 25,000 distinct CDR3 sequences, with 15% to 20% appearing a single time and around 35% taken by the ten largest. The input for sequencing was PBMCs, mostly from graft donor cells, taken 60 days after TCRalphabeta/CD19-depleted stem cell transplant. The receptors originated from a male patient between 2 and 10 years old who had a stem cell transplant for acute lymphoblastic leukemia, so the T cells may come from the graft donor.

The table lists this clonotype with a few counts. The chain uses TRBV7-9 and TRBJ2-7; weak D call: TRBD2 (5 bases). Germline V gene lookup returns CDR1 SEHNR and CDR2 FQNEAQ (reference sequence). Trimming shortened V by 6 bases and J by 5 bases, and 17 bases separated the two germline ends. The CDR3 spans 14 residues. This CDR3 is CASRREAVSDEQYF. CDR3 DNA: TGTGCCAGCAGACGGGAAGCTGTGTCCGACGAGCAGTACTTC.

This clonotype has only a few counts. This chain connects TRBV20-1 to TRBJ2-7, with D possibly called TRBD1 or TRBD2 (5 bases each). The V end lost 3 bases, the J end lost 7 bases, and 19 bases lay between the germline ends. Per germline, CDR1 DFQATT and CDR2 SNEGSKA (reference sequence). The CDR3 is made up of 14 amino acids. The CDR3 sequence: CSARGTENMEEQYF. The CDR3 nucleotides read TGCAGTGCTAGGGGGACGGAGAATATGGAGGAGCAGTACTTC.

V is TRBV5-1 and J is TRBJ2-7; possibly TRBD1 for D (6 bases). V was clipped by 4 bases and J by 3 bases, with 20 bases between them. The CDR3 totals 16 residues. Germline CDR1 reads SGHRS; CDR2 reads YFSETQ. The CDR3 is CASSRGGHLPVYEQYF. CDR3 coding DNA: TGCGCCAGCAGCCGAGGGGGACATTTACCCGTCTACGAGCAGTACTTC.

This clonotype appeared a few times. The V gene is TRBV10-3, the J gene TRBJ2-5, with D maybe TRBD1 (5 bases). The CDR3 totals 13 residues. Germline V gene data show CDR1 as ENHRY and CDR2 as SYGVKD. The germline V and J ends were trimmed by 10 bases and 3 bases, with 15 bases remaining between them. CDR3 sequence reads: CASQIQQEETQYF. The CDR3 DNA sequence: TGTGCCAGCCAAATCCAACAGGAAGAGACCCAGTACTTC.

The rearrangement joins TRBV3-1 to TRBJ2-7; 10 bases line up with TRBD2. The CDR3 extends over 16 amino acids. Trimming removed 3 bases from V and 4 bases from J; junction bases left unmatched: 9. Germline CDR1 LGHDT, CDR2 YNNKEL (reference sequence). CDR3 nucleotides: TGTGCCAGCAGCCACGTCACCGGGACTAGCGTTTACGAGCAGTACTTC. Translated, it gives CASSHVTGTSVYEQYF.

The V gene is TRBV28, the J gene TRBJ2-1; D unresolved. The V gene's germline CDR1 is MDHEN and CDR2 SYDVKM. This CDR3 has 15 amino acids. Trimming took 5 bases from V and 2 from J, leaving 13 bases between them. CDR3 bases: TGTGCCAGCAGTAACGACGGGCAGGCCTACAATGAGCAGTTCTTC. Translated, it gives CASSNDGQAYNEQFF.

This clonotype has a handful of counts. The J gene is TRBJ2-7, the V gene TRBV18; the D gene is possibly TRBD2 (6 bases). The length of the CDR3 is 13 residues. Trimming left V 2 bases short and J 6 bases short, with 11 bases between. In germline, CDR1 is KGHSH, CDR2 LQKENI. The DNA for the CDR3 is TGTGCCAGCTCACCAATCGGGAGTTCCGAGCAGTACTTC. This translates into CASSPIGSSEQYF.

There are a few counts of this clonotype. The CDR3 protein is CATSDGGPLGRETQYF. Written as DNA, the CDR3 is TGTGCCACCAGTGATGGGGGACCCCTGGGCCGGGAGACCCAGTACTTC. This rearrangement joins TRBV24-1 to TRBJ2-5, with D perhaps matching TRBD1 or TRBD2 (5 bases each). The length of the CDR3 is 16 residues. Between the trimmed V and J ends, which lost 3 bases and 5 bases, there was a span of 18 bases. Germline CDR1 and CDR2: KGHDR and SFDVKD.

This clonotype was seen a handful of times. V usage is TRBV6-1 and J usage is TRBJ2-7; D perhaps matches TRBD2 (5 bases). From germline, CDR1 is MNHNS and CDR2 SASEGT. The CDR3 extends over 13 amino acids. Trimming left V 8 bases short and J 6 bases short, with 17 bases between. This CDR3 is CASLGLEFSEQYF. The DNA for the CDR3 is TGTGCCAGCCTTGGACTTGAATTCAGCGAGCAGTACTTC.

This clonotype was detected many times. This chain joins TRBV20-1 and TRBJ2-7, with 7 bases fitting TRBD2. The CDR3 is 13 amino acids. Germline CDR1 DFQATT, CDR2 SNEGSKA (reference sequence). The DNA for the CDR3 is TGCAGCGCCCTAGCGGCGGGTAGGTACGAGCAGTACTTC. This gives the protein CSALAAGRYEQYF.

The gene calls are TRBV11-2 and TRBJ2-5, with unresolved D. Germline CDR1 SGHAT, CDR2 FQNNGV. Deletions cut 5 bases from V and 1 base from J, with 14 bases between. The CDR3 sequence is 15 residues long. CDR3 in amino acids: CASSPARLTQETQYF. The DNA of the CDR3 is TGTGCCAGCAGCCCTGCTAGACTGACCCAAGAGACCCAGTACTTC.

This clonotype was counted many times. V and J are TRBV12-3 or TRBV12-4 and TRBJ2-3, with 8 nucleotides matching TRBD1. The CDR3 has 15 amino acids. J gave up 3 bases and V 2 bases, and 4 bases lay outside the gene matches. The DNA for the CDR3 is TGTGCCAGCAGTTTACAGGGGGCGCGTACAGATACGCAGTATTTT. Translating it yields CASSLQGARTDTQYF.